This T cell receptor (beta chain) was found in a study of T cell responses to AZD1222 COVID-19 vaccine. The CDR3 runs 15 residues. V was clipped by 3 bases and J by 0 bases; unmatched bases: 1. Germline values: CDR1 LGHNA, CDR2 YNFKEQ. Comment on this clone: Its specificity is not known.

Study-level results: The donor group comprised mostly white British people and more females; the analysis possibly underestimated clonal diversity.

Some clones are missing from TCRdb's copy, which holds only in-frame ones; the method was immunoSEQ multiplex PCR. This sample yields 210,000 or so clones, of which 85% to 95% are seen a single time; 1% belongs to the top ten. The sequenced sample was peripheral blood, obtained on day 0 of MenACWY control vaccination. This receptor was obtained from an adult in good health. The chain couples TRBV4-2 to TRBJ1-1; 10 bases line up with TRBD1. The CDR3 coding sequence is TGTGCCAGCAGCCAGGGACAGGGGATGAACACTGAAGCTTTCTTT. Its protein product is CASSQGQGMNTEAFF.